This T cell receptor (beta chain) originates from a study of beta chain features in type 1 diabetes. Germline CDR1 LGHNA, CDR2 YSLEER. V dropped 0 bases and J dropped 7; count of bases not matched to a gene: 4. The CDR3 length is 16 residues. Investigators reverse transcribed all isolated RNA, so they sequenced expressed TCRB transcripts. TCRdb keeps only in-frame clones here, not all; method: immunoSEQ multiplex PCR. Among under 200,000 clones listed, about 9% were seen once. Findings and limits, study-wide: Patients with Type 1 diabetes showed moderately but significantly shorter TCRB CDR3s in all four CD4+ subsets.

The authors took one heparinised blood draw, averaging approximately 120 mL, from each donor. This clone was detected a few times. Its antigen is not identified. The TCR was taken from a woman aged 18-29 years with type 1 diabetes. This chain connects TRBV4-3 to TRBJ1-6; 9 bases are a match to TRBD1. Sequenced input: central memory CD4+ T cells from blood. CDR3 nucleotide sequence: TGCGCCAGCAGCCAAGAAGCGACAGGGGGAAATTCACCCCTCCACTTT. This translates into CASSQEATGGNSPLHF.